This T cell receptor (beta chain) was sequenced during a study of spatial heterogeneity in lung cancer. The germline gives CDR1 DFQATT, CDR2 SNEGSKA (reference sequence). The CDR3 sequence is 14 residues long. Trimming at V came to 2 bases and at J to 7 bases, leaving 7 bases not matched to a gene. Time point here: sample taken at primary tumor resection. Tumor, nontumor lung or frozen PBMC supplied whole RNA, sequenced without sorting. The cohort: approximately 66 early-stage, untreated non-small cell lung cancer patients. TCRdb re-called the 5' RACE reads with MiXCR, one entry per CDR3 protein. In the table there are about 53,000 distinct CDR3 sequences, roughly 6.5% of which are singletons. This clonotype was seen repeatedly, ten times or more.

The sample was PBMCs, taken at surgery. The chain uses TRBV20-1 and TRBJ2-5, with 10 positions matching TRBD2. This sequence was found in a female donor with early-stage non-small cell lung cancer. The chain's CDR3 is CSARSSGGAGTQYF. The CDR3 DNA sequence: TGCAGTGCTAGATCCAGCGGGGGGGCAGGGACCCAGTACTTC.